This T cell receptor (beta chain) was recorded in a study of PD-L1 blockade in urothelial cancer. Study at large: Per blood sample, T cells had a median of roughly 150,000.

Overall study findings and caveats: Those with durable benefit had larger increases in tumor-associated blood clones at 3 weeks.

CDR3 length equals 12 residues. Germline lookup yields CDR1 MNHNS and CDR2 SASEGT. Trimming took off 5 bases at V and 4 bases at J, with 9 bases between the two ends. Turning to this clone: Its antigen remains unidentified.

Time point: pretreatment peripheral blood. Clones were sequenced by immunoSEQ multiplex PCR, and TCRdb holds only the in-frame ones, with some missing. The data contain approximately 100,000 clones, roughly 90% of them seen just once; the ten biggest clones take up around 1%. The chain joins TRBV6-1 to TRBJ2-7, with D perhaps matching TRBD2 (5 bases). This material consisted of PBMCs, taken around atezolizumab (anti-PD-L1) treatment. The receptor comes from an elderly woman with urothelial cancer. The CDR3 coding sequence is TGTGCCAGCAGTATGGGAGCTTACGAGCAGTACTTC. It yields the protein CASSMGAYEQYF.